These 20 T cell receptor beta chains came from one sample sequenced in a study of vaccination effects on CD4 cells after COVID-19. Their recognized antigens are unknown. CD4+ T cells were isolated after around ten days of culture. Convalescent patients had PCR-confirmed SARS-CoV-2 infection between March and December 2020. Vaccination of participants consisted of two doses of either the BNT162b2 or mRNA-1273 vaccine. The table came from immunoSEQ multiplex PCR; TCRdb's copy has only in-frame clones and leaves some out. This table holds some 40,000 clones, 76% found once. Specimen: CD4+ T cells from PBMCs cultured without peptide, collected after COVID-19 vaccination. These receptor sequences come from a human donor who had a prior SARS-CoV-2 infection.

The rearrangement joins TRBV5-4 to TRBJ2-3; D unclear. Germline CDR1 SGHNT, CDR2 YYREEE (reference sequence). The CDR3 loop spans 11 amino acids. The V end lost 1 base, the J end lost 4 bases, and 1 base lay between the germline ends. CDR3 region: CASSLSDTQYF. The CDR3 nucleotides are TGTGCCAGCAGCTTGTCAGATACGCAGTATTTT. Full variable domain (rest looked up from reference TRBV5-4 and TRBJ2-3): ETGVTQSPTHLIKTRGQQVTLRCSSQSGHNTVSWYQQALGQGPQFIFQYYREEENGRGNFPPRFSGLQFPNYSSELNVNALELDDSALYLCASSLSDTQYFGPGTRLTVL.

The chain is built from TRBV9 and TRBJ2-3; 11 positions agree with TRBD2. The CDR3 consists of 17 residues. V trimming: 2 bases; J trimming: 5 bases; junction bases outside the gene matches: 10. CDR1 SGDLS and CDR2 YYNGEE come from the germline V gene. CDR3 loop: CASSVGGSGGALDTQYF. CDR3 nucleotide sequence: TGTGCCAGCAGCGTTGGGGGTAGCGGGGGGGCATTAGATACGCAGTATTTT.

The chain has TRBV7-8 and TRBJ2-1; tentatively, D is TRBD1 (6 bases). V was pared by 0 bases and J by 2 bases, with 8 bases between. This CDR3 has 15 residues. Germline loops: CDR1 SGHVS, CDR2 FQNEAQ. The CDR3 DNA follows: TGTGCCAGCAGCTTAGCGCGGACAGCCTACAATGAGCAGTTCTTC. Translated: CASSLARTAYNEQFF. The variable domain in full, with the rest retrieved from reference TRBV7-8 and TRBJ2-1, is GAGVSQSPRYKVAKRGQDVALRCDPISGHVSLFWYQQALGQGPEFLTYFQNEAQLDKSGLPSDRFFAERPEGSVSTLKIQRTQQEDSAVYLCASSLARTAYNEQFFGPGTRLTVL.

The rearrangement uses TRBV4-2 and TRBJ2-3; D tentatively fits TRBD1 or TRBD2 (5 bases each). V lost 1 base and J lost 4, with 21 bases in between. The CDR3 has 18 residues. Germline CDR1 and CDR2: LGHNA and YNFKEQ. CDR3 amino acids: CASSQVGAGEGLADTQYF. The CDR3 region has the DNA TGTGCCAGCAGCCAAGTAGGGGCCGGAGAGGGGCTGGCAGATACGCAGTATTTT.

The V call is TRBV5-4, the J call TRBJ2-1, with TRBD2 matching over 13 bases. The trim removed 5 bases at V and 5 bases at J, leaving 4 bases unmatched. The CDR3 is 15 residues long. Per the germline V gene, CDR1 is SGHNT and CDR2 is YYREEE (reference sequence). The CDR3 DNA follows: TGTGCCAGCAGACTCGGGACTAGCGGGAACAATGAGCAGTTCTTC. Its protein product is CASRLGTSGNNEQFF.

This chain joins TRBV6-5 and TRBJ2-7, with 8 bases fitting TRBD1. V lost 9 bases and J lost 3; bases outside the gene matches: 10. The CDR3 sequence is 14 residues long. The germline V gene has CDR1 MNHEY and CDR2 SVGAGI. The CDR3 loop reads CASRTGISVYEQYF. CDR3 in DNA: TGTGCCAGTCGGACAGGGATTAGTGTCTACGAGCAGTACTTC.

To note about this clone: One junction end disagrees with the germline gene, perhaps due to a read error. Additional DNA sequences in this sample encode the identical CDR3. The CDR3 bases are TGTGCCACTAGCAGAGGTGGGACTAGCGGGAGGAGGGATGAGCAGTTCTTC. Protein sequence: CATSRGGTSGRRDEQFF. The gene calls are TRBV15 and TRBJ2-1, with 15 nucleotides matching TRBD2. The CDR3 consists of 17 residues. The germline gives CDR1 LNHNV, CDR2 YYDKDF (reference sequence).

The chain joins TRBV7-8 to TRBJ2-1; 11 bases align to TRBD2. This CDR3 region has 16 residues. Germline V gives CDR1 SGHVS, CDR2 FQNEAQ. V gave up 5 bases and J gave up 3 bases; unmatched junction bases: 6. CDR3 DNA sequence: TGTGCCAGCAGCCCGACCGGGACTAGCGGCTACAATGAGCAGTTCTTC. Amino acids: CASSPTGTSGYNEQFF.

The chain has TRBV5-1 and TRBJ2-2, with D possibly being TRBD2 (6 bases). The germline gives CDR1 SGHRS, CDR2 YFSETQ. The germline V and J ends were trimmed by 2 bases and 4 bases, with 12 bases remaining between them. This CDR3 has 15 residues. In nucleotides, the CDR3 is TGCGCCAGCAGCTTAAGCGGGCCCGGCACCGGGGAGCTGTTTTTT. Translated, it gives CASSLSGPGTGELFF.

The chain recombines TRBV5-1 with TRBJ1-2; D may be TRBD1 (5 bases). The germline V gene encodes CDR1 SGHRS and CDR2 YFSETQ. Trimming removed 0 bases at V and 6 bases at J, with 9 bases between. The CDR3 sequence is 13 residues long. The CDR3 region is CASSLEGTNGYTF. The CDR3, as DNA: TGCGCCAGCAGCTTGGAAGGGACGAATGGCTACACCTTC.

CDR3 DNA sequence: TGCGCCAGCAGCTCGCGGGACAGGGGATTCTACGAGCAGTACTTC. Translating it yields CASSSRDRGFYEQYF. The gene calls are TRBV5-1 and TRBJ2-7, with 10 bases that match TRBD1. Germline assignment: CDR1 SGHRS and CDR2 YFSETQ. The CDR3 has 15 amino acids. Trimming at V came to 3 bases and at J to 3 bases, leaving 6 bases not matched to a gene.

The chain uses TRBV5-8 and TRBJ1-3; D uncertain. The CDR3 loop spans 15 amino acids. Per the germline V gene, CDR1 is SGHTS and CDR2 is YDEGEE. The V gene lost 4 bases and the J gene lost 2 bases, with 13 bases spanning the gap. CDR3 sequence reads: CASSRSGRPGNTIYF. The CDR3 bases are TGTGCCAGCAGCCGTTCGGGTCGCCCTGGAAACACCATATATTTT.

This clone has a handful of counts. The chain recombines TRBV27 with TRBJ2-6; D ambiguous. The V gene lost 6 bases and the J gene lost 3 bases, with 6 bases spanning the gap. Germline CDR1 and CDR2: MNHEY and SMNVEV (reference sequence). The CDR3 length is 13 residues. CDR3 DNA sequence: TGTGCCAGCAGAGTCGTTGGGGCCAACGTCCTGACTTTC. Translating gives CASRVVGANVLTF.

Only a few counts were recorded for this clone. The J gene is TRBJ2-3, the V gene TRBV5-1, with 11 bases that match TRBD2. CDR1 and CDR2 (germline): SGHRS, YFSETQ. With 1 base clipped from V and 2 bases from J, the junction kept 3 bases outside the gene matches. CDR3 length: 16 residues. The CDR3 sequence: CASSLRLAGNTDTQYF. DNA for the CDR3: TGCGCCAGCAGCTTGCGACTAGCGGGAAACACAGATACGCAGTATTTT.

The gene calls are TRBV30 and TRBJ1-3, with D hard to call. The V and J ends lost 1 base and 2 bases respectively, with 9 bases between them. Looked up from germline, CDR1 is GTSNPN and CDR2 is SVGIG (reference sequence). The CDR3 spans 14 residues. The CDR3 is CAWSAFFPGNTIYF. As DNA, the CDR3 is TGTGCCTGGAGTGCTTTTTTCCCTGGAAACACCATATATTTT. The whole variable domain, filled in from reference TRBV30 and TRBJ1-3, reads SQTIHQWPATLVQPVGSPLSLECTVEGTSNPNLYWYRQAAGRGLQLLFYSVGIGQISSEVPQNLSASRPQDRQFILSSKKLLLSDSGFYLCAWSAFFPGNTIYFGEGSWLTVV.

This clone was counted a few times. The V gene is TRBV2, the J gene TRBJ1-6; D ambiguous. CDR1 and CDR2 (germline): SNHLY, FYNNEI. The CDR3 extends over 11 amino acids. Trimming took 4 bases from V and 13 from J, leaving 8 bases between them. In DNA form, the CDR3 reads TGTGCCAGCAGTGCAGACTTTCCCCTCCACTTT. Residues: CASSADFPLHF.

This chain uses TRBV5-4 with TRBJ2-7; 11 bases agree with TRBD2. The germline gives CDR1 SGHNT, CDR2 YYREEE (reference sequence). This CDR3 comprises 15 residues. The J segment lost 3 bases and the V segment lost 4 bases, leaving 6 bases of the junction unmatched. In DNA, the CDR3 is TGTGCCAGCAGCGTCGCTAGCGGGGGGTACTACGAGCAGTACTTC. Protein: CASSVASGGYYEQYF.

This clone was seen only a few times. The V and J genes are TRBV27 and TRBJ2-7, with D perhaps matching TRBD1 (7 bases). V lost 5 bases and J 7 bases, leaving 18 bases between the germline ends. The CDR3 totals 14 residues. Germline lookup yields CDR1 MNHEY and CDR2 SMNVEV (reference sequence). The CDR3 sequence: CASSIDRVGGEQYF. DNA of the CDR3: TGTGCCAGCAGTATAGACAGGGTCGGGGGAGAGCAGTACTTC.

The V gene is TRBV4-1, the J gene TRBJ1-2; tentative D call: TRBD1 (6 bases). The V end lost 0 bases, the J end lost 6 bases, and 17 bases lay between the germline ends. Looked up from germline, CDR1 is MGHRA and CDR2 is YSYEKL. The length of the CDR3 is 16 residues. CDR3 in DNA: TGCGCCAGCAGCCAAGAGTATGGTGCGGGGGCGGATGGCTACACCTTC. Protein: CASSQEYGAGADGYTF.

This clone is labeled as medium-sized. This rearrangement joins TRBV6-5 to TRBJ2-1; 16 nucleotides align to TRBD2. The CDR3 is made up of 15 amino acids. Germline loops: CDR1 MNHEY, CDR2 SVGAGI. J lost 5 bases, V lost 8 bases, and 3 bases had no gene match. CDR3 sequence reads: CASEGLAGGHNEQFF. CDR3 DNA: TGTGCCAGCGAGGGACTAGCGGGAGGGCACAATGAGCAGTTCTTC.